These 22 T cell receptor beta chains came from one sample sequenced in a study of blood T cell repertoires in COVID-19. Generated by immunoSEQ multiplex PCR, the TCRdb table keeps only in-frame clones and is missing some. Of more than 100,000 clones listed, roughly three quarters are singletons. Sequencing was done on a sample of peripheral blood. All receptors come from a woman aged 80 or over with acute or convalescent COVID-19.

The gene calls are TRBV7-2 and TRBJ2-6, with 8 bases that match TRBD2. Looked up from germline, CDR1 is SGHTA and CDR2 is FQGNSA. This CDR3 comprises 17 residues. V was pared by 5 bases and J by 1 base, with 7 bases of the junction left unmatched. The CDR3 spells CASSPRGGPSGANVLTF. CDR3 DNA sequence: TGTGCCAGCAGCCCCCGGGGGGGGCCTTCTGGGGCCAACGTCCTGACTTTC.

This clone was detected only a few times. V usage is TRBV4-3 and J usage is TRBJ2-7, with 7 nucleotides matching TRBD1. Germline V gene data show CDR1 as LGHNA and CDR2 as YSLEER. J was trimmed by 5 bases and V by 0 bases; bases with no gene match: 10. There are 16 residues in the CDR3. Here the CDR3 DNA reads TGCGCCAGCAGCCAAGATCCCACAGGGGCCGGTGACGAGCAGTACTTC. The encoded protein is CASSQDPTGAGDEQYF.

V and J are TRBV5-8 and TRBJ1-5, with a possible D match to TRBD1 (5 bases). Looked up from germline, CDR1 is SGHTS and CDR2 is YDEGEE. There are 14 residues in the CDR3. The V end was cut by 5 bases, the J end by 7 bases, with 16 bases between. DNA for the CDR3: TGTGCCAGCAGATTAAGGGGAGGGGACCAGCCCCAGCATTTT. This encodes CASRLRGGDQPQHF.

The table lists this clone with a count of one. The V gene is TRBV20-1, the J gene TRBJ2-1; D perhaps matches TRBD1 (5 bases). CDR1 is DFQATT, CDR2 SNEGSKA, per germline (reference sequence). Trimming pared 3 bases from V and 5 bases from J, leaving 8 bases between. This CDR3 region has 12 residues. CDR3 in amino acids: CSASLGDNEQFF. The CDR3 DNA is TGCAGTGCTAGTTTAGGGGACAATGAGCAGTTCTTC.

The rearrangement joins TRBV5-1 to TRBJ2-5, with D perhaps TRBD2 (5 bases). The CDR3 is 15 residues long. In germline, CDR1 is SGHRS, CDR2 YFSETQ. V dropped 0 bases and J dropped 0 bases, with 9 bases sitting between them. CDR3 DNA sequence: TGCGCCAGCAGCTTGGCGACGGGAAACCAAGAGACCCAGTACTTC. Translated, it gives CASSLATGNQETQYF.

V gene TRBV5-1 combines with J gene TRBJ2-7, with TRBD1 matching 7 bases. Germline V gene sequence: CDR1 SGHRS, CDR2 YFSETQ. The CDR3 is 17 amino acids. V trimming: 4 bases; J trimming: 2 bases; junction bases outside the gene matches: 15. The CDR3 DNA reads TGCGCCAGCAGCCCCGGGGACAGCTTTGCAGGACCCTACGAGCAGTACTTC. It specifies CASSPGDSFAGPYEQYF.

The chain recombines TRBV29-1 with TRBJ2-1, with a tentative D call TRBD2 (5 bases). CDR1 SQVTM and CDR2 ANQGSEA come from the germline V gene. Trimming stripped 7 bases from V and 6 bases from J, with 19 bases between. CDR3 size: 14 residues. The DNA for the CDR3 is TGCAGCGCGACTCGGGGAAGGGTGGGCAATGAGCAGTTCTTC. Amino acids: CSATRGRVGNEQFF.

In DNA form, the CDR3 reads TGTGCCCTTACACACGGAGCGGAGACCCAGTACTTC. It codes for CALTHGAETQYF. The genes are TRBV30 and TRBJ2-5; D gene ambiguous. The CDR3 has 12 amino acids. Trimming left V 8 bases short and J 5 bases short, with 15 bases between. In germline, CDR1 is GTSNPN, CDR2 SVGIG (reference sequence).

This chain connects TRBV15 to TRBJ2-2; the match to TRBD1 covers 8 bases. J was trimmed by 4 bases and V by 0 bases; bases with no gene match: 1. Germline loops: CDR1 LNHNV, CDR2 YYDKDF (reference sequence). The CDR3 contains 15 residues. CDR3 bases: TGTGCCACCAGCAGAGAGGGACAGGCCACCGGGGAGCTGTTTTTT. It translates to CATSREGQATGELFF.

The chain employs TRBV11-2 and TRBJ1-2, with D unclear. Deletions cut 1 base from V and 0 bases from J, with 9 bases between. The CDR3 consists of 15 residues. The germline gives CDR1 SGHAT, CDR2 FQNNGV. The CDR3 nucleotides read TGTGCCAGCAGCTTAGCGCGGGAATCTAACTATGGCTACACCTTC. Protein product: CASSLARESNYGYTF.

The chain has TRBV3-1 (or the pseudogene TRBV3-2) and TRBJ2-7; a weak D match, TRBD2 (6 bases). Trimming pared 3 bases from V and 2 bases from J, leaving 11 bases between. Per germline, CDR1 LGHDT and CDR2 YNNKEL (reference sequence). The CDR3 extends over 14 amino acids. In DNA form, the CDR3 reads TGTGCCAGCAGCCAGAGCAGCGGGCCCTACGAGCAGTACTTC. Amino acid sequence: CASSQSSGPYEQYF.

This chain joins TRBV19 and TRBJ1-2; D is unclear. The germline V gene has CDR1 LNHDA and CDR2 SQIVND (reference sequence). V gave up 6 bases and J gave up 8 bases, with 13 bases separating them. The CDR3 has 12 amino acids. The CDR3 region is CASRRSVWGYTF. As DNA, the CDR3 is TGTGCCAGTAGACGAAGCGTTTGGGGCTACACCTTC.

J is TRBJ1-2 and V is TRBV7-8; D is unclear. The ends were cut back, 5 bases at V and 1 base at J, with 5 bases in the middle. Germline values: CDR1 SGHVS, CDR2 FQNEAQ. The CDR3 loop spans 12 amino acids. The CDR3: CASSRINYGYTF. The CDR3 nucleotides read TGTGCCAGCAGCCGCATTAACTATGGCTACACCTTC.

V and J are TRBV28 and TRBJ2-3, with D maybe TRBD2 (7 bases). The germline CDR1 and CDR2 sequences are MDHEN and SYDVKM. V was trimmed by 11 bases and J by 0 bases, leaving 18 bases between them. This CDR3 is 15 amino acids long. The CDR3 sequence: CALGGAIKSTDTQYF. The CDR3 region has the DNA TGTGCCCTTGGGGGGGCCATAAAAAGCACAGATACGCAGTATTTT.

The chain carries TRBV4-2 and TRBJ1-2, with 7 bases identical to TRBD1. The CDR3 has 17 residues. The V and J ends lost 0 bases and 2 bases, in that order; junction bases with no gene match: 9. Germline V gene sequence: CDR1 LGHNA, CDR2 YNFKEQ. CDR3 nucleotide sequence: TGTGCCAGCAGCCAAGAGAGGGGGCAGGTGGGGAACTATGGCTACACCTTC. Its translation: CASSQERGQVGNYGYTF.

This chain links TRBV21-1 with TRBJ1-1; the table's D call TRBD1 went unverified against the DNA. TRBV21-1 is flagged as a pseudogene. The CDR3 has 15 residues. The CDR3 protein is CASSPPQDRHTEAFF. The CDR3 DNA is TGTGCCAGCAGCCCCCCTCAGGACAGGCACACTGAAGCTTTCTTT.

The chain carries TRBV28 and TRBJ1-5; no definite D call. V lost 6 bases and J lost 3, with 6 bases in between. The CDR3 runs 12 residues. CDR1 and CDR2 from the germline V gene are MDHEN and SYDVKM. Here the CDR3 DNA reads TGTGCCAGCAGCCTCCCCAATCAGCCCCAGCATTTT. Residues: CASSLPNQPQHF. The entire variable domain, with the rest obtained from reference TRBV28 and TRBJ1-5, is as follows: DVKVTQSSRYLVKRTGEKVFLECVQDMDHENMFWYRQDPGLGLRLIYFSYDVKMKEKGDIPEGYSVSREKKERFSLILESASTNQTSMYLCASSLPNQPQHFGDGTRLSIL.

This sequence joins TRBV6-2 or TRBV6-3 and TRBJ2-5; 7 nucleotides agree with TRBD1. After removal of 4 bases from V and 5 bases from J, the junction contained 16 bases not matched to a gene. The CDR3 spans 17 residues. The germline V gene has CDR1 MNHEY and CDR2 SVGEGT. CDR3 nucleotides: TGTGCCAGCAGTTGGACTTTGACAGGGATAACGCGGGAGACCCAGTACTTC. This encodes CASSWTLTGITRETQYF.

This clone was seen only a few times. In DNA form, the CDR3 reads TGTGCCAGCAGCTTCGCCGGGACAGCGAACACTGAAGCTTTCTTT. Protein product: CASSFAGTANTEAFF. The chain carries TRBV11-2 and TRBJ1-1, with TRBD1 matching over 7 bases. In germline, CDR1 is SGHAT, CDR2 FQNNGV. This CDR3 contains 15 residues. V shed 3 bases and J 1 base; nucleotides not matched to a gene: 5.

V and J are TRBV7-2 and TRBJ1-1; the D is unclear. The CDR3 consists of 11 residues. Trimming stripped 4 bases from V and 6 bases from J, with 6 bases between. CDR1 is SGHTA and CDR2 is FQGNSA in the germline V gene. The CDR3 nucleotides read TGTGCCAGCAGCTCCAGGCCTGAAGCTTTCTTT. This gives the protein CASSSRPEAFF.

The chain links TRBV5-5 to TRBJ1-2; unclear D gene. The CDR3 has 14 amino acids. V was cut by 1 base and J by 0 bases, with 7 bases left in between. Looked up from germline, CDR1 is SGHKS and CDR2 is YYEKEE (reference sequence). The CDR3 loop reads CASSLTAANYGYTF. CDR3 in DNA: TGTGCCAGCAGCTTGACAGCTGCTAACTATGGCTACACCTTC.

The chain carries TRBV27 and TRBJ1-6; 9 bases line up with TRBD1. The CDR3 is made up of 16 amino acids. The ends lost 6 bases at V and 7 bases at J; junction bases unmatched: 10. Germline loops: CDR1 MNHEY, CDR2 SMNVEV (reference sequence). CDR3 nucleotide sequence: TGTGCCAGCAGCCCCGGGACAGGGTTCTGGAATTCACCCCTCCACTTT. Translation: CASSPGTGFWNSPLHF.